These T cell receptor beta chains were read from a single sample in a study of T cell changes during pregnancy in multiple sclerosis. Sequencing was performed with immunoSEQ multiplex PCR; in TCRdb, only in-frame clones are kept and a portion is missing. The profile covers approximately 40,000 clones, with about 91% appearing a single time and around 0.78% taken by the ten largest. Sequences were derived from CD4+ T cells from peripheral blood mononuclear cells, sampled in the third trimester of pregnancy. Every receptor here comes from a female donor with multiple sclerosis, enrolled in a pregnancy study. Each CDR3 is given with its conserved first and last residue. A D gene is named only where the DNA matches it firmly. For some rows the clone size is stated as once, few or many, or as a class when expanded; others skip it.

TGTGCCAGTACGACAAATCCCTACGAGCAGTACTTC	CASTTNPYEQYF	TRBJ2-7	.	TRBV11-2	.
TGTGCCAGTAGTACCCGGACTAGCTTTCGGTCCGAGCAGTACTTC	CASSTRTSFRSEQYF	TRBJ2-7	TRBD2	TRBV19	.
TGTGCCAGCAGTCCATATGGGGGGAATGAGCAGTTCTTC	CASSPYGGNEQFF	TRBJ2-1	.	TRBV6-5	.
TGTGCCAGCAGTTTCTCGGGACAGGGTCGACAGCCCCAGCATTTT	CASSFSGQGRQPQHF	TRBJ1-5	TRBD1	TRBV27	.
TGTGCCAGCAGCCCACAAGACACCGGGGAGCTGTTTTTT	CASSPQDTGELFF	TRBJ2-2	.	TRBV7-3	.
TGTGCCAGCAGCTCACAGGGATCGCACACTGAAGCTTTCTTT	CASSSQGSHTEAFF	TRBJ1-1	.	TRBV7-9	.
TGTGCCAGCAGGGTAAGACTAGCGGGAGTATACGAGCAGTACTTC	CASRVRLAGVYEQYF	TRBJ2-7	TRBD2	TRBV2	.
TGTGCCAGCAGTCAACTGGGACAGGGCCAAGAGACCCAGTACTTC	CASSQLGQGQETQYF	TRBJ2-5	TRBD1	TRBV27	.
TGTGCCAGCAGTCGACAGGGCTACAATGAGCAGTTCTTC	CASSRQGYNEQFF	TRBJ2-1	TRBD1	TRBV6-6	.
TGTGCCAGCAGCGACGACTCAAAGGGGGTCAATGAGCAGTTCTTC	CASSDDSKGVNEQFF	TRBJ2-1	.	TRBV7-2	.
TGTGCCAGCAGCCAGGACAGGGAGAAGCCCCAGCATTTT	CASSQDREKPQHF	TRBJ1-5	TRBD1	TRBV7-8	.
TGTGCCAGCAGCTTAGGCAGTGTAGCGTCCGCCTACGAGCAGTACTTC	CASSLGSVASAYEQYF	TRBJ2-7	.	TRBV7-2	once
TGTGCCAGCAGGGGGGGACTTGCTAATGAAAAACTGTTTTTT	CASRGGLANEKLFF	TRBJ1-4	.	TRBV2	.
TGCAGCGTTTCTAGCGGATACACAGATACGCAGTATTTT	CSVSSGYTDTQYF	TRBJ2-3	TRBD2	TRBV29-1	.
TGTGCCAGTACCTTAGCGGGAGTTTCGGTTTCGGGCTCCTACAATGAGCAGTTCTTC	CASTLAGVSVSGSYNEQFF	TRBJ2-1	TRBD2	TRBV19	.
TGTGCCAGCAGTTACAGGGGGAGGGACTACGAGCAGTACTTC	CASSYRGRDYEQYF	TRBJ2-7	.	TRBV6-5	once
TGTGCCAGCAGCCAGGGGTCGTTAAGAGAGACCCAGTACTTC	CASSQGSLRETQYF	TRBJ2-5	.	TRBV11-2	.
TGTGCCAGCAGTTTATTTTCTATCAGGGGTGAAAAACTGTTTTTT	CASSLFSIRGEKLFF	TRBJ1-4	.	TRBV27	.
TGTGCCAGCAGCTCGAGGACGGGAGGATCCTACGAGCAGTACTTC	CASSSRTGGSYEQYF	TRBJ2-7	TRBD2	TRBV13	few
TGTGCTAGTGGTCCCGGACTAGTATACAATGAGCAGTTCTTC	CASGPGLVYNEQFF	TRBJ2-1	TRBD2	TRBV12-5	once
TGTGCCAGCAGGGACAGGGGGCGGATGAGTGAAAAACTGTTTTTT	CASRDRGRMSEKLFF	TRBJ1-4	TRBD1	TRBV2	.
TGTGCCAGCAGTTTAAGTACTAGCTACGAGACCCAGTACTTC	CASSLSTSYETQYF	TRBJ2-5	.	TRBV28	.
TGTGCCTGGCAACGATCGGGACTCCTCGGCGCTGAAGCTTTCTTT	CAWQRSGLLGAEAFF	TRBJ1-1	.	TRBV30	.
TGTGCCAGCAGCTTACCACGACTAGCGGGAGGTACCGGGGAGCTGTTTTTT	CASSLPRLAGGTGELFF	TRBJ2-2	TRBD2	TRBV11-3	.
TGTGCCAGTAGTCTCTTGCAGAACGTTAACTATGGCTACACCTTC	CASSLLQNVNYGYTF	TRBJ1-2	.	TRBV19	.
TGTGCCAGCAGCCAAACCGGGACTCAACGACATGGCTACACCTTC	CASSQTGTQRHGYTF	TRBJ1-2	.	TRBV5-5	once
TGTGCCAGCAGCTTACAGGGGGGGAACACTGAAGCTTTCTTT	CASSLQGGNTEAFF	TRBJ1-1	TRBD1	TRBV11-2	.
TGTGCCAGCAGAGGACTAGCGGTTTCCTACGAGCAGTACTTC	CASRGLAVSYEQYF	TRBJ2-7	TRBD2	TRBV6-5	.
TGTGCCAGCAGCCAAGATAATTCGGGTAGAAGCGGGAGATTTTACGAGCAGTACTTC	CASSQDNSGRSGRFYEQYF	TRBJ2-7	TRBD2	TRBV4-2	.
TGTGCCAGCAGCACATACACAGATACGCAGTATTTT	CASSTYTDTQYF	TRBJ2-3	.	TRBV5-4	once
TGTGCCAGCAGCTCCCAGGGGAGTATCTATGGCTACACCTTC	CASSSQGSIYGYTF	TRBJ1-2	.	TRBV5-6	.
TGTGCCAGCAGTCTCGGGACAGTTGATCAGCCCCAGCATTTT	CASSLGTVDQPQHF	TRBJ1-5	TRBD1	TRBV28	once
TGCGCCAGCCTGGAGCGGGGCGTCTTAGGGACCGGGGAGCTGTTTTTT	CASLERGVLGTGELFF	TRBJ2-2	TRBD2	TRBV5-1	.
TGTGCCAGCAGTTTTCGGGAGGGAACGAGTCAGCCCCAGCATTTT	CASSFREGTSQPQHF	TRBJ1-5	.	TRBV28	.
TGTGCCAGCAGAGGACAGGGGCGTGCCGGGGAGCTGTTTTTT	CASRGQGRAGELFF	TRBJ2-2	TRBD1	TRBV2	.
TGTGCCAGCTTGCCGGGGGGCCCCGGAGAGACCCAGTACTTC	CASLPGGPGETQYF	TRBJ2-5	.	TRBV28	once
TGTGCCAGCAGAACCGGGACTAGCGTATACAATGAGCAGTTCTTC	CASRTGTSVYNEQFF	TRBJ2-1	TRBD2	TRBV28	.
TGTGCCAGCAGCCCGAGAGGCGGAACTAACTCCTACAATGAGCAGTTCTTC	CASSPRGGTNSYNEQFF	TRBJ2-1	.	TRBV25-1	.
TGTGCCATCAGCAGACAGGGAACGTACGAGCAGTACTTC	CAISRQGTYEQYF	TRBJ2-7	TRBD1	TRBV10-3	.
TGCGCCAGCAGCTTGGTCCCGGGACTAGCGGGAGATACGCAGTATTTT	CASSLVPGLAGDTQYF	TRBJ2-3	TRBD2	TRBV5-1	.
TGCGCCAGCAGCGAGACTAGCGGTCTTACGAATGAGCAGTTCTTC	CASSETSGLTNEQFF	TRBJ2-1	TRBD2	TRBV5-1	once
TGTGCCAGCAGCCAAACCCCGGGGGGCACCCAAGAGACCCAGTACTTC	CASSQTPGGTQETQYF	TRBJ2-5	.	TRBV9	.
TGTGCCAGTAGCATGACTAGTCCCAACACCGGGGAGCTGTTTTTT	CASSMTSPNTGELFF	TRBJ2-2	.	TRBV19	.
TGTGCCAGCAGCCAAGATCTACCCGGGGCCAACGTCCTGACTTTC	CASSQDLPGANVLTF	TRBJ2-6	.	TRBV14	.
TGTGCCACCCACCCCGGGACACCCCGCACAGATACGCAGTATTTT	CATHPGTPRTDTQYF	TRBJ2-3	.	TRBV28	.
TGTGCCAGCAGTGAAGGTCAGGGCCCTGAAAAACTGTTTTTT	CASSEGQGPEKLFF	TRBJ1-4	.	TRBV2	.
TGTGCCAGTAGGGAGCCGCTATATGGCTACACCTTC	CASREPLYGYTF	TRBJ1-2	.	TRBV19	.
TGTGCCTGGAGGGATCCCGGGACAGGGGCCACTGAAGCTTTCTTT	CAWRDPGTGATEAFF	TRBJ1-1	TRBD1	TRBV30	few
TGTGCCTGGAGTAAGGGACTGGGGGAAGAAGAGACCCAGTACTTC	CAWSKGLGEEETQYF	TRBJ2-5	.	TRBV30	.
TGCAGCGTTGGAGCGGACAGCATTAATGAAAAACTGTTTTTT	CSVGADSINEKLFF	TRBJ1-4	.	TRBV29-1	.
TGTGCCTCGGAGACAGGGTACACCGGGGAGCTGTTTTTT	CASETGYTGELFF	TRBJ2-2	TRBD1	TRBV19	once
TGCAGCGTCCAACCCGGGGGTTACGAGCAGTACTTC	CSVQPGGYEQYF	TRBJ2-7	.	TRBV29-1	.
TGTGCCAGCAGCGCGAAAGGAGGGCAAGAGACCCAGTACTTC	CASSAKGGQETQYF	TRBJ2-5	.	TRBV5-4	.